The rows below give T cell receptor beta chains drawn from one sample of a study of neoadjuvant anti-PD-1 for oral cavity cancer. Repertoires were generated with immunoSEQ multiplex PCR, while TCRdb's copy carries only in-frame clones and drops some. The sample carries more than 15,000 clones, around 66% recorded once. Specimen: PBMCs, collected before nivolumab (anti-PD-1) treatment. Receptor source: a person aged 40 to 85 with oral cavity squamous cell carcinoma. Each CDR3 is given with its conserved first and last residue. The order of the fields is D gene, J gene, V gene, clone size, CDR3 protein, CDR3 DNA. The D gene is left open where the match is weak. Expanded clones get a size class; other rows say once, few or many, or leave the size out.

>TRBD1|TRBJ1-2|TRBV30|-
CAWSGGQVPYGYTF
TGTGCCTGGTCGGGGGGACAGGTCCCCTATGGCTACACCTTC
>-|TRBJ1-1|TRBV4-1|-
CASSHPTVNTEAFF
TGCGCCAGCAGCCATCCGACGGTGAACACTGAAGCTTTCTTT
>-|TRBJ1-2|TRBV4-1|-
CASSQEGGEGEANYGYTF
TGCGCCAGCAGCCAAGAAGGGGGGGAGGGGGAAGCTAACTATGGCTACACCTTC
>-|TRBJ2-5|TRBV9|-
CASSVGGQETQYF
TGTGCCAGCAGCGTAGGCGGGCAAGAGACCCAGTACTTC
>-|TRBJ2-7|TRBV30|-
CACGSRPGEQYF
TGTGCCTGCGGGTCCAGGCCTGGCGAGCAGTACTTC
>-|TRBJ2-1|TRBV6-1|-
CASSGFLRGQNYNEQFF
TGTGCCAGCAGTGGGTTTTTGCGGGGACAGAATTACAATGAGCAGTTCTTC
>-|TRBJ2-5|TRBV4-2|-
CASSRGGGEETQYF
TGTGCCAGCAGCCGAGGGGGCGGGGAAGAGACCCAGTACTTC
>TRBD2|TRBJ2-7|TRBV2|-
CASRTSEWTHEQYF
TGTGCCAGCAGGACTAGCGAGTGGACGCACGAGCAGTACTTC
>TRBD2|TRBJ2-5|TRBV2|-
CASIGLAVSLQETQYF
TGTGCCAGCATTGGACTAGCGGTGAGCCTTCAAGAGACCCAGTACTTC
>TRBD1|TRBJ2-1|TRBV28|few
CASSSRDRRNEQFF
TGTGCCAGCAGTTCCCGGGACAGACGCAATGAGCAGTTCTTC
>TRBD1|TRBJ2-3|TRBV5-4|-
CASSFGGQVTDTQYF
TGTGCCAGCAGCTTCGGAGGACAGGTTACAGATACGCAGTATTTT
>-|TRBJ2-7|TRBV2|-
CASDSSLLQAEQYF
TGTGCCAGCGACTCTTCCCTCTTACAGGCCGAGCAGTACTTC
>TRBD1|TRBJ2-1|TRBV10-3|-
CAIAQGIRGEQFF
TGTGCCATCGCACAGGGGATACGGGGTGAGCAGTTCTTC
>TRBD1|TRBJ1-2|TRBV6-1|-
CASSERGQGASAFYGYTF
TGTGCCAGCAGTGAACGAGGTCAGGGGGCGAGTGCATTTTATGGCTACACCTTC
>-|TRBJ1-3|TRBV6-6|-
CASRLDHVVGNTIYF
TGTGCCAGCAGGCTCGACCACGTTGTCGGAAACACCATATATTTT
>TRBD1|TRBJ1-1|TRBV30|-
CAWSVGQPAEAFF
TGTGCCTGGAGTGTGGGACAGCCAGCTGAAGCTTTCTTT
>-|TRBJ2-3|TRBV7-9|-
CASSLTDTQYF
TGTGCCAGCAGCTTAACAGATACGCAGTATTTT
>-|TRBJ1-3|TRBV10-2|few
CASGRIGASGQGNTIYF
TGCGCCAGCGGACGCATAGGGGCCAGCGGACAAGGAAACACCATATATTTT
>-|TRBJ2-3|TRBV6-1|-
CASSGLYTDTQYF
TGTGCCAGCAGTGGACTATACACAGATACGCAGTATTTT
>-|TRBJ1-1|TRBV11-2|-
CASSLKMQGNTEAFF
TGTGCCAGCAGCTTAAAGATGCAGGGGAACACTGAAGCTTTCTTT
>-|TRBJ1-1|TRBV2|-
CASSVVGGARTEAFF
TGTGCCAGCAGTGTGGTGGGGGGCGCGCGTACTGAAGCTTTCTTT
>-|TRBJ2-1|TRBV6-4|-
CASSVELHNEQFF
TGTGCCAGCAGTGTTGAGCTCCACAATGAGCAGTTCTTC